Below, 31 T cell receptor beta chains from the same sample are listed, as sequenced in a study of graft-versus-host responses after intestinal transplantation. This table comes from immunoSEQ multiplex PCR, and its TCRdb copy is limited to in-frame clones, with some not included. The sample records tens of thousands of clones, around 90% being singletons. Lymphocytes from graft epithelium and lamina propria were isolated. Sequenced material: ileum tissue, taken 204 days after intestinal transplant. Source of these receptors: a human patient who received an intestinal transplant, so some T cells may come from the graft donor.

The rearrangement links TRBV28 to TRBJ2-7; perhaps TRBD2 as D (6 bases). The CDR3 spans 16 residues. Germline V gene lookup returns CDR1 MDHEN and CDR2 SYDVKM. Trimming removed 1 base from V and 2 bases from J, with 15 bases in between. The CDR3 nucleotides are TGTGCCAGCAGTTTATACCCTCTGCGGGAAACCTACGAGCAGTACTTC. Translation gives CASSLYPLRETYEQYF.

The genes are TRBV2 and TRBJ2-7; D is possibly TRBD1 (6 bases). Between the trimmed V and J ends, which lost 11 bases and 3 bases, there was a span of 11 bases. CDR1 and CDR2 (germline): SNHLY, FYNNEI. This CDR3 region has 11 residues. CDR3 region: CAPGQLYEQYF. The CDR3 DNA reads TGTGCCCCGGGACAACTCTACGAGCAGTACTTC.

This sequence joins TRBV5-1 and TRBJ2-1, with 7 bases fitting TRBD2. Germline lookup yields CDR1 SGHRS and CDR2 YFSETQ. This CDR3 contains 14 residues. V shed 7 bases and J 5 bases; nucleotides not matched to a gene: 9. The CDR3 nucleotides are TGCGCCAGCGCTCTGGGGGGGGACCACAATGAGCAGTTCTTC. Protein: CASALGGDHNEQFF.

V gene TRBV29-1 combines with J gene TRBJ2-5; D is undetermined. CDR1 and CDR2 (germline): SQVTM, ANQGSEA. The CDR3 contains 13 residues. Between the trimmed V and J ends, which lost 0 bases and 4 bases, there was a span of 9 bases. In DNA form, the CDR3 reads TGCAGCGTTGAAGAACAGTCTATAGAGACCCAGTACTTC. Protein: CSVEEQSIETQYF.

The chain couples TRBV7-8 to TRBJ2-7; TRBD1 is a possible D gene (7 bases). The germline V gene has CDR1 SGHVS and CDR2 FQNEAQ. CDR3 length equals 12 residues. Trimming took off 3 bases at V and 10 bases at J, with 13 bases between the two ends. The CDR3 spells CASSFRGTVQYF. DNA of the CDR3: TGTGCCAGCAGCTTCCGGGGGACAGTTCAGTACTTC.

V is TRBV5-6 and J is TRBJ1-1; 8 bases match TRBD1. The V gene's germline CDR1 is SGHDT and CDR2 YYEEEE. Unmatched junction bases numbered 6, after V lost 4 bases and J lost 1 base. The CDR3 contains 15 residues. The chain's CDR3 is CASSPGGLPNTEAFF. The CDR3 region has the DNA TGTGCCAGCAGCCCAGGGGGCCTCCCGAACACTGAAGCTTTCTTT. The whole variable domain, filled in from reference TRBV5-6 and TRBJ1-1, reads DAGVTQSPTHLIKTRGQQVTLRCSPKSGHDTVSWYQQALGQGPQFIFQYYEEEERQRGNFPDRFSGHQFPNYSSELNVNALLLGDSALYLCASSPGGLPNTEAFFGQGTRLTVV.

The chain links TRBV18 to TRBJ2-3, with TRBD2 matching 10 bases. The CDR3 is 15 amino acids. Losses at the gene ends were 2 bases for V and 7 bases for J; bases not matched to a gene: 6. Germline V gene lookup returns CDR1 KGHSH and CDR2 LQKENI. CDR3 nucleotide sequence: TGTGCCAGCTCACCAAGGCTAGCGGGGGATCATACGCAGTATTTT. It encodes CASSPRLAGDHTQYF.

CDR3: CASSQENEQYF. The CDR3 DNA reads TGTGCCAGCAGCCAAGAAAACGAGCAGTACTTC. J is TRBJ2-7 and V is TRBV7-2; D ambiguous. In germline, CDR1 is SGHTA, CDR2 FQGNSA. Trimming shortened V by 5 bases and J by 5 bases, and 7 bases separated the two germline ends. CDR3 size: 11 residues. The entire variable domain, with the rest obtained from reference TRBV7-2 and TRBJ2-7, is as follows: GAGVSQSPSNKVTEKGKDVELRCDPISGHTALYWYRQSLGQGLEFLIYFQGNSAPDKSGLPSDRFSAERTGGSVSTLTIQRTQQEDSAVYLCASSQENEQYFGPGTRLTVT.

The chain links TRBV19 to TRBJ2-7; no clear D gene. CDR1 is LNHDA, CDR2 SQIVND, per germline (reference sequence). V dropped 1 base and J dropped 2 bases, with 6 bases sitting between them. CDR3 length equals 13 residues. CDR3 nucleotides: TGTGCCAGTAGTATAGTCCATCCCTACGAGCAGTACTTC. Translating it yields CASSIVHPYEQYF.

The chain employs TRBV12-5 and TRBJ1-5; D is perhaps TRBD1 (5 bases). The CDR3 runs to 20 residues. Between the trimmed V and J ends, which lost 0 bases and 3 bases, there was a span of 24 bases. CDR1 is LGHNT, CDR2 FRNRAP, per germline. CDR3 in DNA: TGTGCTAGTGGTTTGGTATATTACGGGGACCCAGGGACCTACAATCAGCCCCAGCATTTT. As protein: CASGLVYYGDPGTYNQPQHF.

V and J are TRBV28 and TRBJ2-7, with D hard to call. The CDR3 covers 12 residues. The germline V gene encodes CDR1 MDHEN and CDR2 SYDVKM. Trimming took off 10 bases at V and 5 bases at J, with 15 bases between the two ends. CDR3 protein: CATLTPIHEQYF. In DNA form, the CDR3 reads TGTGCCACCCTTACCCCAATCCACGAGCAGTACTTC. The whole variable domain, remainder taken from reference TRBV28 and TRBJ2-7, is DVKVTQSSRYLVKRTGEKVFLECVQDMDHENMFWYRQDPGLGLRLIYFSYDVKMKEKGDIPEGYSVSREKKERFSLILESASTNQTSMYLCATLTPIHEQYFGPGTRLTVT.

The chain employs TRBV4-1 and TRBJ1-2, with 9 bases fitting TRBD1. CDR3 size: 15 residues. V lost 0 bases to trimming and J lost 4 bases; unmatched junction nucleotides: 3. In germline, CDR1 is MGHRA, CDR2 YSYEKL. Written as DNA, the CDR3 is TGCGCCAGCAGCCAAGATACAGGGGGCGGCTATGGCTACACCTTC. This translates into CASSQDTGGGYGYTF.

This rearrangement joins TRBV5-6 to TRBJ2-3; unclear D gene. The germline V gene has CDR1 SGHDT and CDR2 YYEEEE. Between the trimmed V and J ends, which lost 0 bases and 7 bases, there was a span of 18 bases. CDR3 length: 16 residues. The CDR3 loop reads CASSLESNPLDNTQYF. CDR3 bases: TGTGCCAGCAGCTTGGAGTCGAACCCCCTTGATAATACGCAGTATTTT.

This clone appeared a single time. This chain joins TRBV27 and TRBJ2-5, with a tentative D call TRBD2 (5 bases). The germline V gene has CDR1 MNHEY and CDR2 SMNVEV (reference sequence). The CDR3 is 11 amino acids. With 3 bases removed from V and 11 bases from J, the gap between germline ends came to 10 bases. CDR3 amino acids: CASSFNGEQYF. The CDR3 DNA sequence: TGTGCCAGCAGTTTCAATGGGGAGCAGTACTTC.

The rearrangement links TRBV2 to TRBJ2-1; D is uncertain. Germline V CDR1 and CDR2: SNHLY, FYNNEI. With 6 bases removed from V and 8 bases from J, the gap between germline ends came to 11 bases. This CDR3 is built from 12 residues. Here the CDR3 reads CASSAGWHEQFF. DNA of the CDR3: TGTGCCAGCAGCGCCGGGTGGCATGAGCAGTTCTTC.

The rearrangement uses TRBV10-2 and TRBJ2-3; possible D gene TRBD2, 6 bases. The CDR3 totals 14 residues. Germline V gives CDR1 WSHSY, CDR2 SAAADI. V lost 8 bases and J 5 bases, leaving 17 bases between the germline ends. For the CDR3, the DNA is TGCGCCAGCCTCCAAGGGAGGCCTCAAGATACGCAGTATTTT. This translates into CASLQGRPQDTQYF.

The chain has TRBV10-1 and TRBJ2-7, with 7 bases aligning to TRBD1. CDR1 is WNHNN, CDR2 SYGVQD, per germline (reference sequence). The CDR3 has 16 residues. The trim removed 3 bases at V and 3 bases at J, leaving 11 bases unmatched. CDR3 DNA sequence: TGCGCCAGCAGTGATATGGGACAGAGGACCGTCTACGAGCAGTACTTC. Amino acid sequence: CASSDMGQRTVYEQYF.

This clone appeared a single time. This chain links TRBV28 with TRBJ2-7; D is unclear. Germline assignment: CDR1 MDHEN and CDR2 SYDVKM. V shed 2 bases and J shed 5 bases, with 19 bases lying between them. This CDR3 region has 16 residues. CDR3 amino acids: CASSLDSLGLGNEQYF. Written as DNA, the CDR3 is TGTGCCAGCAGTTTAGACTCCCTTGGGCTAGGCAACGAGCAGTACTTC.

The chain couples TRBV25-1 to TRBJ2-1; 10 nucleotides line up with TRBD2. CDR1 and CDR2 (germline): MGHDK, SYGVNS. This CDR3 region has 13 residues. The J segment lost 7 bases and the V segment lost 10 bases, leaving 7 bases of the junction unmatched. CDR3 DNA: TGTGCCACCAGCGGGAGGGGAATGAATGAGCAGTTCTTC. This gives the protein CATSGRGMNEQFF.

The rearrangement links TRBV25-1 to TRBJ2-5, with TRBD2 matching 7 bases. This CDR3 has 10 residues. V was pared by 8 bases and J by 7 bases, with 1 base of the junction left unmatched. Germline V CDR1 and CDR2: MGHDK, SYGVNS. CDR3 protein: CASWEGTQYF. CDR3 DNA sequence: TGTGCCAGCTGGGAGGGGACCCAGTACTTC. The full variable domain, its missing parts supplied by reference TRBV25-1 and TRBJ2-5, is EADIYQTPRYLVIGTGKKITLECSQTMGHDKMYWYQQDPGMELHLIHYSYGVNSTEKGDLSSESTVSRIRTEHFPLTLESARPSHTSQYLCASWEGTQYFGPGTRLLVL.

V usage is TRBV27 and J usage is TRBJ2-3; tentatively, D is TRBD1 or TRBD2 (5 bases each). This CDR3 has 14 residues. CDR1 is MNHEY and CDR2 is SMNVEV in the germline V gene (reference sequence). V lost 2 bases, J lost 3 bases, and 9 bases lay in between. CDR3: CASSLGTQTDTQYF. CDR3 bases: TGTGCCAGCAGTTTAGGGACCCAGACAGATACGCAGTATTTT.

The CDR3 is CASSLPGLAPSNEQFF. CDR3 coding DNA: TGTGCCAGCTCACTTCCGGGACTAGCCCCATCCAATGAGCAGTTCTTC. The rearrangement joins TRBV18 to TRBJ2-1; 9 bases are a match to TRBD2. Trimming cost V 4 bases and J 6 bases; bases outside gene matches: 10. Germline values: CDR1 KGHSH, CDR2 LQKENI. This CDR3 comprises 16 residues. The full variable domain, its missing parts supplied by reference TRBV18 and TRBJ2-1, is NAGVMQNPRHLVRRRGQEARLRCSPMKGHSHVYWYRQLPEEGLKFMVYLQKENIIDESGMPKERFSAEFPKEGPSILRIQQVVRGDSAAYFCASSLPGLAPSNEQFFGPGTRLTVL.

The CDR3 sequence is CASSLGHPNTEAFF. CDR3 coding DNA: TGCGCCAGCAGCTTGGGACACCCAAACACTGAAGCTTTCTTT. The chain joins TRBV5-1 to TRBJ1-1; D unresolved. This CDR3 spans 14 amino acids. V was shortened by 0 bases and J by 2 bases, with 8 bases between the two germline ends. Germline lookup yields CDR1 SGHRS and CDR2 YFSETQ.

The chain is built from TRBV4-2 and TRBJ2-2; unclear D gene. V was pared by 4 bases and J by 3 bases, with 6 bases between. The CDR3 contains 13 residues. Looked up from germline, CDR1 is LGHNA and CDR2 is YNFKEQ. The CDR3 DNA reads as TGTGCCAGCAGCCCTTGGGACACCGGGGAGCTGTTTTTT. Its protein is CASSPWDTGELFF.

V gene TRBV14 combines with J gene TRBJ1-1; D ambiguous. Germline V gene sequence: CDR1 SGHDN, CDR2 FVKESK. The CDR3 runs 16 residues. The V end was cut by 1 base, the J end by 0 bases, with 12 bases between. The CDR3: CASSQATSILNTEAFF. DNA of the CDR3: TGTGCCAGCAGCCAAGCTACCAGCATCTTGAACACTGAAGCTTTCTTT.

This chain connects TRBV7-9 to TRBJ2-7; possibly TRBD1 or TRBD2 for D (6 bases each). V was pared by 1 base and J by 4 bases, with 11 bases between. This CDR3 region has 14 residues. Germline CDR1 and CDR2: SEHNR and FQNEAQ (reference sequence). CDR3 region: CASSLEGGPYEQYF. The CDR3 region has the DNA TGTGCCAGCAGCTTAGAAGGGGGGCCGTACGAGCAGTACTTC. Looking up the rest from reference TRBV7-9 and TRBJ2-7 gives the full variable domain: DTGVSQNPRHKITKRGQNVTFRCDPISEHNRLYWYRQTLGQGPEFLTYFQNEAQLEKSRLLSDRFSAERPKGSFSTLEIQRTEQGDSAMYLCASSLEGGPYEQYFGPGTRLTVT.

The chain couples TRBV5-4 to TRBJ2-1; 9 bases are a match to TRBD2. The CDR3 totals 15 residues. The trim removed 3 bases at V and 3 bases at J, leaving 4 bases unmatched. In germline, CDR1 is SGHNT, CDR2 YYREEE (reference sequence). CDR3 in DNA: TGTGCCAGCAGCTCGCGGGGGGGCCTCTACAATGAGCAGTTCTTC. Protein product: CASSSRGGLYNEQFF.

Details on this clone: In the same sample, other DNA sequences code for this CDR3. This sequence joins TRBV11-3 and TRBJ2-5; 16 nucleotides align to TRBD2. The V gene end was trimmed by 5 bases and the J gene end by 3 bases; junction bases not matched to a gene: 3. This CDR3 comprises 16 residues. Germline-derived CDR1 and CDR2 are SGHNT and YENEEA. The CDR3 nucleotides are TGTGCCAGCAGCCCGGGACTAGCGGGAGGGGAAGAGACCCAGTACTTC. Its translation is CASSPGLAGGEETQYF.

This chain joins TRBV7-9 and TRBJ2-3, with TRBD2 matching over 12 bases. The CDR3 loop spans 16 amino acids. V lost 5 bases to trimming and J lost 6 bases; unmatched junction nucleotides: 9. CDR1 and CDR2 (germline): SEHNR, FQNEAQ (reference sequence). CDR3 protein: CASSPGTSGLEDTQYF. DNA for the CDR3: TGTGCCAGCAGCCCCGGGACTAGCGGGTTGGAGGATACGCAGTATTTT.

V usage is TRBV19 and J usage is TRBJ1-5, with unresolved D. Germline V gene data show CDR1 as LNHDA and CDR2 as SQIVND (reference sequence). This CDR3 has 16 residues. V was trimmed by 5 bases and J by 0 bases, leaving 14 bases between them. The CDR3 DNA sequence: TGTGCCAGTAGTCCGTTTCGCGGCAGTAGCAATCAGCCCCAGCATTTT. It is translated as CASSPFRGSSNQPQHF.

V and J are TRBV15 and TRBJ1-1; D ambiguous. Looked up from germline, CDR1 is LNHNV and CDR2 is YYDKDF (reference sequence). V gave up 1 base and J gave up 0 bases, with 9 bases separating them. The CDR3 spans 15 residues. The CDR3 region has the DNA TGTGCCACCAGCAGAGCCGGCAATGTGAACACTGAAGCTTTCTTT. It specifies CATSRAGNVNTEAFF.